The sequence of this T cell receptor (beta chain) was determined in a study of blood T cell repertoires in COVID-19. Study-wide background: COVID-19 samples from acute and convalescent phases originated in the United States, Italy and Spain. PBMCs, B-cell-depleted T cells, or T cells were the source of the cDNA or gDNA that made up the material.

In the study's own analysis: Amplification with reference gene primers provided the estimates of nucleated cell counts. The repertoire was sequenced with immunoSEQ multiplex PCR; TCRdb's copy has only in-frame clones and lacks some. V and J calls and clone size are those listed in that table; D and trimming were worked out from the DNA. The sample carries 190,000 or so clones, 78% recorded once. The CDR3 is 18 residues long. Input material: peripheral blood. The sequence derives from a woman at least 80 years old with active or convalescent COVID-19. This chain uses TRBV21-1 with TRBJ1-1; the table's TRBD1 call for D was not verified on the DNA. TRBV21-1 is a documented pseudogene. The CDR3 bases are TGTGCCAGCAGCAAAAAAGAGGGGACAGGGCGGAGGTACACTGAAGCTTTCTTT. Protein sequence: CASSKKEGTGRRYTEAFF.